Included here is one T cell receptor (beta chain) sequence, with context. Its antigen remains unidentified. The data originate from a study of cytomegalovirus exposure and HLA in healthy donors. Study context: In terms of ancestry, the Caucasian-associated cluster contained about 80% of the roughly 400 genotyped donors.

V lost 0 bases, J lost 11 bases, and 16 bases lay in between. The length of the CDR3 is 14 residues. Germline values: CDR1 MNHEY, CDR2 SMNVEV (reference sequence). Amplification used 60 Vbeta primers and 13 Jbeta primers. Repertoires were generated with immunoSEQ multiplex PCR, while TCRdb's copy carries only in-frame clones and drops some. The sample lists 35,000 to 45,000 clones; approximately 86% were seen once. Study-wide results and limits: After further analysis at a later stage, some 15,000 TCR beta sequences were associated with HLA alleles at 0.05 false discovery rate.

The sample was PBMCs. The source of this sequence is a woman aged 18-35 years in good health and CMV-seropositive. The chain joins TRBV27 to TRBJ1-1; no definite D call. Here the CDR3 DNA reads TGTGCCAGCAGTTTATCTGGTGGGCCGAGTCCTGCTTTCTTT. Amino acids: CASSLSGGPSPAFF.